One T cell receptor (beta chain) is described in this entry. Its antigen is not identified. The CDR3 runs to 15 residues. The germline CDR1 and CDR2 sequences are LNHDA and SQIVND (reference sequence). V was pared by 3 bases and J by 4 bases, with 5 bases of the junction left unmatched. The data belong to a study of radiotherapy plus CTLA-4 blockade in lung cancer. Study as a whole: Among patients, roughly 17% showed objective responses, and roughly 31% had disease control. Study conclusions and caveats: It was early blood T cell clone dynamics, with interferon-beta, that reportedly best predicted response. Radiotherapy with ipilimumab was followed by blood expansion of tumor-derived clones.

Focal radiation was given together with CTLA-4 blockade (ipilimumab) to patients with chemo-refractory metastatic non-small-cell lung cancer. Profiling relied on immunoSEQ multiplex PCR, and the TCRdb table lists in-frame clones only, not all of them. Of 80,000 to 100,000 clones in the sample, 65% to 80% were seen once. The rearrangement uses TRBV19 and TRBJ2-3; 9 bases are a match to TRBD2. The origin of this receptor is a human donor with non-small cell lung cancer who had a partial response to radiotherapy plus ipilimumab. Some clones in this sample may be carry-over from other donors' samples. Specimen: peripheral blood, collected from a patient treated with radiotherapy plus ipilimumab. The CDR3 DNA is TGTGCCAGTAGTATTCGGGCTAGCGGGGCAGATACGCAGTATTTT. Protein product: CASSIRASGADTQYF.